The subject of this entry is one TCR beta chain. As yet, its antigen is unknown. These data are taken from a study of T cells in Graves' hyperthyroidism and ophthalmopathy. TCR beta CDR3 regions were amplified from RNA transcripts. The HTBI primer set drove a first-round RT-PCR of the TCR CDR3. A single record per CDR3 protein comes from TCRdb applying MiXCR to the multiplex PCR reads. The sample includes about 280,000 distinct CDR3 sequences, less than 30% seen only once; the top ten take over 25%. General study points: Ophthalmopathy was predicted by the model a median of 6.5 months ahead of onset.

Sample: blood. The TCR comes from a man in his forties with Graves' hyperthyroidism that later progressed to Graves' ophthalmopathy.

The CDR3 sequence: CAIRAGVTGGIGTEAFF. CDR3 sequence (DNA): TGTGCCATCAGAGCCGGAGTGACAGGGGGCATCGGCACTGAAGCTTTCTTT. This chain links TRBV10-3 with TRBJ1-1; 10 positions match TRBD1. V was clipped by 6 bases and J by 4 bases; unmatched bases: 14. There are 17 residues in the CDR3. Germline V CDR1 and CDR2: ENHRY, SYGVKD.